This TCR beta chain came from a study of cytomegalovirus exposure and HLA in healthy donors. The overall study: Unique TCR beta sequences numbering around 110 million came from 150 million to 200 million T cells in an earlier analysis. Overall study findings and caveats: V segments that were indistinguishable, TRBV6-2 and TRBV6-3 among them, were omitted from analysis. A likely sequencing artifact accounted for one observed cluster of highly shared sequence variants.

In nominal health when sampled, donors likely had unrecorded immune exposures nonetheless. V dropped 3 bases and J dropped 5 bases, with 19 bases sitting between them. The CDR3 is made up of 16 amino acids. CDR1 SGHDT and CDR2 YYEEEE come from the germline V gene. For this clone: Its matching antigen is unknown.

In the PCR, 60 Vbeta and 13 Jbeta primers were used. The data were produced by immunoSEQ multiplex PCR, yet TCRdb's version contains in-frame clones alone and is incomplete. The sample carries about 160,000 clones, approximately 70% recorded once. The sample comprised PBMCs. V is TRBV5-6 and J is TRBJ2-3; weak D call: TRBD2 (7 bases). This clonotype originated in a man aged 35 to 55 in good health and CMV-seropositive. CDR3 residues: CASSSIRGGQRDTQYF. CDR3 nucleotide sequence: TGTGCCAGCAGCTCAATTAGGGGGGGCCAGAGAGATACGCAGTATTTT.